The rows below give T cell receptor beta chains drawn from one sample of a study of technical replicates of blood from a handful of donors. Libraries were prepared by immunoSEQ multiplex PCR; TCRdb keeps only in-frame clonotypes and omits some of them. Here the sample spans 13,000 or so clones, 70% to 90% being singletons. Sequencing was performed on PBMCs. The receptor source for this set is a human donor in good health. Both conserved end residues are part of each CDR3. The D gene is left open where the match is weak. Some rows mark clone size as missing; the rest say once, few, many or name a class of expanded clone.

>TRBD2|TRBJ2-1|-|TRBV5-1
CASTYGTSGYNEQFF
TGCGCCAGCACCTACGGGACTAGCGGGTACAATGAGCAGTTCTTC
>TRBD2|TRBJ2-7|-|TRBV27
CASRGLAGGTYEQYF
TGTGCCAGCAGGGGACTAGCGGGAGGAACCTACGAGCAGTACTTC
>-|TRBJ2-1|-|TRBV27
CASSIQGGTAYNEQFF
TGTGCCAGCAGCATCCAAGGGGGGACAGCCTACAATGAGCAGTTCTTC
>-|TRBJ2-1|-|TRBV11-2
CASSLGSGSSYNEQFF
TGTGCCAGCAGCTTAGGTAGCGGTAGCTCCTACAATGAGCAGTTCTTC
>TRBD2|TRBJ2-7|-|TRBV7-9
CASSSGLVAAYEQYF
TGTGCCAGCAGCTCGGGACTAGTAGCAGCCTACGAGCAGTACTTC
>-|TRBJ2-5|-|TRBV2
CASFYHTFQYF
TGTGCCAGCTTTTATCATACTTTCCAGTACTTC
>TRBD2|TRBJ2-2|once|TRBV27
CASSLASGSILENTGELFF
TGTGCCAGCAGTTTAGCTAGCGGGAGTATTTTAGAGAACACCGGGGAGCTGTTTTTT
>-|TRBJ1-2|-|TRBV5-1
CASSLAQGYGYTF
TGCGCCAGCAGCTTGGCCCAGGGGTATGGCTACACCTTC
>TRBD1|TRBJ1-1|-|TRBV7-9
CASSAGLDREAFF
TGTGCCAGCAGCGCAGGCCTGGACAGGGAAGCTTTCTTT
>-|TRBJ2-7|-|TRBV11-2
CASSRSSGTRLQYF
TGTGCCAGCAGCCGATCCTCCGGGACTCGACTACAGTACTTC
>TRBD2|TRBJ2-7|-|TRBV7-2
CASRVAGALVEQYF
TGTGCCAGCAGAGTAGCGGGAGCGCTCGTCGAGCAGTACTTC
>TRBD2|TRBJ2-7|few|TRBV10-1
CASSDNSGREQYF
TGCGCCAGCAGTGACAATAGCGGGAGGGAGCAGTACTTC
>TRBD2|TRBJ2-1|-|TRBV11-2
CASRLSSGRAYNEQFF
TGTGCCAGCAGACTTTCTAGCGGGAGAGCCTACAATGAGCAGTTCTTC
>-|TRBJ1-4|-|TRBV18
CASSRAVNEKLFF
TGTGCCAGCTCACGGGCCGTCAATGAAAAACTGTTTTTT
>-|TRBJ2-1|-|TRBV6-1
CASSEPPGAYNEQFF
TGTGCCAGCAGTGAACCCCCTGGAGCCTACAATGAGCAGTTCTTC
>TRBD1|TRBJ1-2|-|TRBV30
CAWSVLALGQGDGYTF
TGTGCCTGGAGTGTACTGGCGTTGGGACAGGGAGATGGCTACACCTTC
>-|TRBJ2-7|-|TRBV2
CAGQQSSYEQYF
TGTGCCGGGCAGCAGAGCTCCTACGAGCAGTACTTC
>TRBD1|TRBJ1-2|-|TRBV7-9
CASSRRQGDLYGYTF
TGTGCCAGCAGCCGGAGACAGGGCGACCTCTATGGCTACACCTTC
>TRBD2|TRBJ2-5|-|TRBV5-1
CASGTSGFGGETQYF
TGCGCCAGCGGGACTAGCGGATTTGGAGGGGAGACCCAGTACTTC
>TRBD1|TRBJ1-5|-|TRBV28
CASSVTGNTNQPQHF
TGTGCCAGCAGTGTGACAGGGAATACCAATCAGCCCCAGCATTTT
>TRBD2|TRBJ2-1|-|TRBV27
CASGTSGGEQFF
TGTGCGAGCGGGACTAGCGGTGGTGAGCAGTTCTTC
>TRBD1|TRBJ1-1|-|TRBV5-1
CASSFSGGNTEAFF
TGCGCCAGCAGCTTTTCAGGGGGGAACACTGAAGCTTTCTTT
>-|TRBJ1-1|few|TRBV6-1
CASSERSDTEAFF
TGTGCCAGCAGTGAAAGATCGGACACTGAAGCTTTCTTT
>TRBD2|TRBJ2-1|once|TRBV5-1
CASSLVLAENNEQFF
TGCGCCAGCAGCTTGGTACTAGCGGAAAACAATGAGCAGTTCTTC
>-|TRBJ2-7|-|TRBV6-1
CASSGPGLTTYEQYF
TGTGCCAGCAGTGGACCGGGACTTACGACCTACGAGCAGTACTTC
>-|TRBJ1-5|-|TRBV18
CASSPGPREDQPQHF
TGTGCCAGCTCACCGGGCCCCCGCGAAGATCAGCCCCAGCATTTT
>-|TRBJ1-5|-|TRBV7-2
CASSLGGGAGNQPQHF
TGTGCCAGCAGCCTAGGGGGGGGCGCAGGCAATCAGCCCCAGCATTTT
>TRBD1|TRBJ2-7|-|TRBV4-1
CASSQEDRAPYEQYF
TGCGCCAGCAGCCAAGAGGACAGGGCACCCTACGAGCAGTACTTC
>TRBD2|TRBJ2-1|-|TRBV4-1
CASSQDPSGRNEQFF
TGCGCCAGCAGCCAAGACCCTAGCGGGAGAAATGAGCAGTTCTTC
>TRBD2|TRBJ2-2|-|TRBV10-1
CASSEAGGRAWTGELFF
TGCGCCAGCAGTGAGGCCGGCGGGAGGGCCTGGACCGGGGAGCTGTTTTTT
>-|TRBJ1-1|-|TRBV10-3
CAIRAGILTPRTEAFF
TGTGCCATCAGGGCCGGGATTCTCACCCCGAGGACTGAAGCTTTCTTT
>TRBD2|TRBJ2-1|once|TRBV4-2
CASSQGGAGGYNEQFF
TGTGCCAGCAGCCAAGGGGGAGCGGGAGGGTACAATGAGCAGTTCTTC
>TRBD2|TRBJ2-7|-|TRBV19
CASSGLAGVNEQYF
TGTGCCAGTAGCGGACTAGCGGGAGTAAACGAGCAGTACTTC
>TRBD2|TRBJ2-7|once|TRBV5-1
CASSLAGGGREQYF
TGCGCCAGCAGCTTAGCGGGAGGGGGTCGGGAGCAGTACTTC
>-|TRBJ2-1|-|TRBV5-1
CASSLEAGVSSYNEQFF
TGCGCCAGCAGCTTGGAGGCGGGTGTCAGCTCCTACAATGAGCAGTTCTTC
>TRBD2|TRBJ2-1|-|TRBV6-5
CASSLAGVSYNEQFF
TGTGCCAGCAGTTTAGCGGGAGTCTCCTACAATGAGCAGTTCTTC
>TRBD1|TRBJ1-5|-|TRBV10-3
CAMTGGLNQPQHF
TGTGCCATGACAGGGGGATTGAATCAGCCCCAGCATTTT
>TRBD2|TRBJ2-1|-|TRBV5-4
CASSLGGRAFEQFF
TGTGCCAGCAGCTTGGGAGGGAGGGCATTCGAGCAGTTCTTC
>TRBD2|TRBJ2-7|-|TRBV5-8
CASSLSLSSGSYEQYF
TGTGCCAGCAGCTTGTCTTTGTCTAGCGGGTCCTACGAGCAGTACTTC
>-|TRBJ2-3|once|TRBV2
CASLLAPDTQYF
TGTGCCAGTTTACTAGCCCCAGATACGCAGTATTTT
>-|TRBJ2-7|-|TRBV11-2
CASVPGGEGAYEQYF
TGTGCCAGCGTCCCTGGGGGGGAGGGGGCCTACGAGCAGTACTTC
>TRBD1|TRBJ1-5|-|TRBV2
CASSEDRGSGQPQHF
TGTGCCAGCAGCGAGGACAGGGGATCGGGTCAGCCCCAGCATTTT
>TRBD1|TRBJ2-7|-|TRBV5-5
CASSSSGTEYYEQYF
TGTGCCAGCAGCAGCTCCGGGACAGAATATTACGAGCAGTACTTC
>TRBD1|TRBJ1-3|-|TRBV30
CAWSEGASSGNTIYF
TGTGCCTGGAGTGAGGGGGCGAGCTCTGGAAACACCATATATTTT
>TRBD1|TRBJ2-3|-|TRBV7-9
CASSQDRETDTQYF
TGTGCCAGCAGCCAAGACAGGGAGACAGATACGCAGTATTTT
>-|TRBJ2-1|-|TRBV2
CASSADNEQFF
TGTGCCAGCAGTGCCGACAATGAGCAGTTCTTC
>-|TRBJ2-5|-|TRBV10-3
CAISEATAETQYF
TGTGCCATCAGTGAGGCTACCGCGGAGACCCAGTACTTC
>-|TRBJ2-3|once|TRBV7-2
CASSLGAELSTDTQYF
TGTGCCAGCAGCTTAGGGGCAGAACTTAGCACAGATACGCAGTATTTT
>TRBD2|TRBJ2-1|-|TRBV5-1
CASSLSTSGSTQYEQFF
TGCGCCAGCAGCTTGTCGACTAGCGGGAGTACCCAATATGAGCAGTTCTTC
>-|TRBJ2-3|-|TRBV6-4
CASSPGLSTDTQYF
TGTGCCAGCAGCCCGGGACTGAGCACAGATACGCAGTATTTT